The rows below give T cell receptor beta chains drawn from one sample of a study of T cell repertoires in cytomegalovirus infection. From the reads, TCRdb called clonotypes with MiXCR, one entry per CDR3 protein. The data hold a few hundred thousand distinct CDR3 sequences, with about a sixth observed a single time. The material sequenced was CD8+ T cells from PBMCs. The receptor source for this set is a human donor in good health (CMV status not recorded). Some clones in this sample may be carry-over from other donors' samples. The CDR3 runs from the conserved cysteine through the conserved F or W. The order of the fields is V gene, J gene, clone size, D gene, CDR3 DNA, CDR3 protein. D genes are given only for firm matches. A row's size may be missing; if present it is once, few, many or a size class.

v_gene: TRBV2
j_gene: TRBJ2-1
abundance: .
d_gene: .
CDR3nt: TGTGCCAGCACCCCAGTACCTACGATTTACAATGAGCAGTTCTTC
CDR3aa: CASTPVPTIYNEQFF

v_gene: TRBV20-1
j_gene: TRBJ1-5
abundance: .
d_gene: TRBD1
CDR3nt: TGCAGTGCTCAACCTGTAGGGACAGGGTTGGGTCAGCCCCAGCATTTT
CDR3aa: CSAQPVGTGLGQPQHF

v_gene: TRBV7-2
j_gene: TRBJ2-3
abundance: .
d_gene: TRBD2
CDR3nt: TGTGCCAGCAGCTTAGAGGCATGGACTAGCGCAACAGATACGCAGTATTTT
CDR3aa: CASSLEAWTSATDTQYF

v_gene: TRBV3-1
j_gene: TRBJ2-1
abundance: .
d_gene: .
CDR3nt: TGTGCCAGCAGCCAAGCGACGAGATACAATGAGCAGTTCTTC
CDR3aa: CASSQATRYNEQFF

v_gene: TRBV29-1
j_gene: TRBJ1-4
abundance: few
d_gene: .
CDR3nt: TGCAGCGCCAAGGGGACGGGTAATGAAAAACTGTTTTTT
CDR3aa: CSAKGTGNEKLFF

v_gene: TRBV7-8
j_gene: TRBJ2-3
abundance: many
d_gene: TRBD2
CDR3nt: TGTGCCAGCGGATCCCGAGGGAGCGGGGGGCGGACAGATACGCAGTATTTT
CDR3aa: CASGSRGSGGRTDTQYF

v_gene: TRBV7-2
j_gene: TRBJ2-5
abundance: many
d_gene: TRBD2
CDR3nt: TGTGCCAGCAGCCCGGACGGACTAGGCCGGTGGGGGGAGACCCAGTACTTC
CDR3aa: CASSPDGLGRWGETQYF

v_gene: TRBV5-6
j_gene: TRBJ1-5
abundance: .
d_gene: .
CDR3nt: TGTGCCAGCAGCTATACTGGGGGCAATAGCAATCAGCCCCAGCATTTT
CDR3aa: CASSYTGGNSNQPQHF

v_gene: TRBV28
j_gene: TRBJ1-5
abundance: .
d_gene: TRBD1
CDR3nt: TGTGCCAGCAGTTCTAGACAGGGGGCAATCTATAGCAATCAGCCCCAGCATTTT
CDR3aa: CASSSRQGAIYSNQPQHF

v_gene: TRBV9
j_gene: TRBJ2-1
abundance: .
d_gene: TRBD2
CDR3nt: TGTGCCAGCAGCGGGTGGGTAGCGGGGGAGGGTGAGCAGTTCTTC
CDR3aa: CASSGWVAGEGEQFF

v_gene: TRBV28
j_gene: TRBJ1-1
abundance: .
d_gene: .
CDR3nt: TGTGCCAGCACTCCCGACAGTCTCCTGAACACTGAAGCTTTCTTT
CDR3aa: CASTPDSLLNTEAFF

v_gene: TRBV4-1
j_gene: TRBJ2-1
abundance: .
d_gene: .
CDR3nt: TGCGCCAGCAGCCTACCGGGACTCCTCGGGAATGAGCAGTTCTTC
CDR3aa: CASSLPGLLGNEQFF

v_gene: TRBV28
j_gene: TRBJ2-7
abundance: many
d_gene: .
CDR3nt: TGTGCCAGCAGTTTATGGTCATCCAGGGGGGACGAGCAGTACTTC
CDR3aa: CASSLWSSRGDEQYF

v_gene: TRBV9
j_gene: TRBJ2-1
abundance: .
d_gene: .
CDR3nt: TGTGCCAGCAGCCTACCTAGGGACGGTGGGCCCTACAATGAGCAGTTCTTC
CDR3aa: CASSLPRDGGPYNEQFF

v_gene: TRBV2
j_gene: TRBJ2-3
abundance: .
d_gene: .
CDR3nt: TGTGCCAGCGGTGCCAGCTACACAGATACGCAGTATTTT
CDR3aa: CASGASYTDTQYF

v_gene: TRBV6-2/TRBV6-3
j_gene: TRBJ2-2
abundance: .
d_gene: TRBD1
CDR3nt: TGTGCCAGCAGTTCCATGGACAGGGGTCCCGGGGAGCTGTTTTTT
CDR3aa: CASSSMDRGPGELFF

v_gene: TRBV19
j_gene: TRBJ1-5
abundance: few
d_gene: TRBD1
CDR3nt: TGTGCCAGTAGTGGGACAGGTTTCCAGCCCCAGCATTTT
CDR3aa: CASSGTGFQPQHF

v_gene: TRBV12-3/TRBV12-4
j_gene: TRBJ2-2
abundance: many
d_gene: .
CDR3nt: TGTGCCAGCATCCTTTCGGGGGCTCCCGGGGAGCTGTTTTTT
CDR3aa: CASILSGAPGELFF

v_gene: TRBV28
j_gene: TRBJ2-7
abundance: .
d_gene: .
CDR3nt: TGTGCCAGCAGTTTCGTCCGGAAGACAGCTCTTTACGAGCAGTACTTC
CDR3aa: CASSFVRKTALYEQYF

v_gene: TRBV6-1
j_gene: TRBJ2-1
abundance: few
d_gene: TRBD2
CDR3nt: TGTGCCAGCAGTTGGGCCGCGGGGGGGCCTGCCAATGAGCAGTTCTTC
CDR3aa: CASSWAAGGPANEQFF

v_gene: TRBV28
j_gene: TRBJ2-7
abundance: few
d_gene: .
CDR3nt: TGTGCCAGCAGAAACTACAGGGCTCCCTACGAGCAGTACTTC
CDR3aa: CASRNYRAPYEQYF

v_gene: TRBV7-9
j_gene: TRBJ2-7
abundance: many
d_gene: .
CDR3nt: TGTGCCAGCAGCCCCCCGGGACTGAGTTACGAGCAGTACTTC
CDR3aa: CASSPPGLSYEQYF

v_gene: TRBV29-1
j_gene: TRBJ2-2
abundance: few
d_gene: TRBD1
CDR3nt: TGCAGCGTTGAAATAGGGACAGGGCCGACCACCGGGGAGCTGTTTTTT
CDR3aa: CSVEIGTGPTTGELFF

v_gene: TRBV6-6
j_gene: TRBJ1-4
abundance: .
d_gene: TRBD1
CDR3nt: TGTGCCAGCAGTTACATCCGGACAGGGGAAGAAAAACTGTTTTTT
CDR3aa: CASSYIRTGEEKLFF

v_gene: TRBV28
j_gene: TRBJ1-3
abundance: .
d_gene: .
CDR3nt: TGTGCCAGCAGTTTAGAGGGATCTGCTGGAAACACCATATATTTT
CDR3aa: CASSLEGSAGNTIYF

v_gene: TRBV4-2
j_gene: TRBJ2-1
abundance: many
d_gene: .
CDR3nt: TGTGCCAGCAGCGACCCTAGGGACGGGGGTCATGAGCAGTTCTTC
CDR3aa: CASSDPRDGGHEQFF

v_gene: TRBV12-3/TRBV12-4
j_gene: TRBJ2-7
abundance: many
d_gene: .
CDR3nt: TGTGCCAGCAGCCCTAGTCAAGATTGGGATTACGAGCAGTACTTC
CDR3aa: CASSPSQDWDYEQYF

v_gene: TRBV7-6
j_gene: TRBJ2-2
abundance: .
d_gene: TRBD2
CDR3nt: TGTGCCAGCAGCTTAGAGGCTAGCGGCCAACTCAACACCGGGGAGCTGTTTTTT
CDR3aa: CASSLEASGQLNTGELFF

v_gene: TRBV7-9
j_gene: TRBJ2-7
abundance: many
d_gene: TRBD1
CDR3nt: TGTGCCAGCAGCTTAGCACAGGGGCTTTCCTACGAGCAGTACTTC
CDR3aa: CASSLAQGLSYEQYF

v_gene: TRBV2
j_gene: TRBJ2-2
abundance: .
d_gene: .
CDR3nt: TGTGCCTTAGGGGAGGTCGCCGGGGAGCTGTTTTTT
CDR3aa: CALGEVAGELFF